There are many counts of the clone carrying this TCR beta chain. The antigen is not known. The CDR3 runs to 15 residues. V lost 1 base, J lost 0 bases, and 11 bases lay in between. CDR1 and CDR2 (germline): SQVTM, ANQGSEA. The record originates from a study of molecular identifiers for immune sequencing clone quantification. General study results and limits: Amid one million naive cells, spiked Jurkat TCR RNA from one cell was reportedly still detectable.

TCRdb analysed the PCR reads with MiXCR anew, one entry per CDR3 protein. This sample has 460,000 or so distinct CDR3 sequences; over 20% occur once, and the top ten carry around 0.84%. Naive CD8 T cells were sorted, and the gate applied was CD8+CD4-CCR7+CD45RA+. Source material: naive CD8+ T cells from blood, with Jurkat cell RNA spiked in. Subset meaning: FACS-sorted CD8+CD4-CCR7+CD45RA+ naive T cells. The rearrangement uses TRBV29-1 and TRBJ2-3; D unresolved. The source of this sequence is a human donor in good health. Some libraries in this study had Jurkat cell RNA spiked in. This CDR3 is CSVEGRSTSTDTQYF. In DNA form, the CDR3 reads TGCAGCGTTGAAGGACGATCAACTAGCACAGATACGCAGTATTTT.